This note documents a single T cell receptor (beta chain) sequence. This entry is derived from a study of radiotherapy plus CTLA-4 blockade in lung cancer. The germline V and J ends were trimmed by 10 bases and 1 base, with 14 bases remaining between them. CDR1 is SGHRS and CDR2 is YFSETQ in the germline V gene. The CDR3 totals 14 residues. Using immunoSEQ multiplex PCR, the repertoire was profiled, and TCRdb retains in-frame clones only, with some absent. The sample holds 55,000 to 65,000 clones, 77% seen once. The TCR comes from a human donor with non-small cell lung cancer who had a partial response to radiotherapy plus ipilimumab. This specimen was peripheral blood, taken from a patient treated with radiotherapy plus ipilimumab. The J gene is TRBJ2-2, the V gene TRBV5-1; D is possibly TRBD2 (6 bases). In DNA form, the CDR3 reads TGCGCCGGGCGGAGGGCGGAGAACACCGGGGAGCTGTTTTTT. Amino acid sequence: CAGRRAENTGELFF. The full variable domain, with the rest looked up from reference TRBV5-1 and TRBJ2-2, is KAGVTQTPRYLIKTRGQQVTLSCSPISGHRSVSWYQQTPGQGLQFLFEYFSETQRNKGNFPGRFSGRQFSNSRSEMNVSTLELGDSALYLCAGRRAENTGELFFGEGSRLTVL.